The source of this T cell receptor (beta chain) is a study of OX40 agonist ivuxolimab in advanced cancers. TCRdb's copy holds only in-frame clones and misses some; the assay was immunoSEQ multiplex PCR. Counted here are 84,000 or so clones, around four fifths occurring once; the ten biggest clones make up approximately 2.6%. Germline values: CDR1 MDHEN, CDR2 SYDVKM. The germline V and J ends were trimmed by 4 bases and 4 bases, with 7 bases remaining between them. The CDR3 length is 12 residues. The chain uses TRBV28 and TRBJ1-2; D is ambiguous. Source: CD4+ or CD8+ T cells sorted from blood, taken in a trial of the OX40 agonist ivuxolimab. This receptor was obtained from an adult with an advanced solid tumor such as melanoma, head and neck, liver or kidney cancer. In DNA form, the CDR3 reads TGTGCCAGCAGTTCCCGGACCTATGGCTACACCTTC. This sequence encodes CASSSRTYGYTF.